This T cell receptor beta chain was identified during a study of cytomegalovirus exposure and HLA in healthy donors. The study's findings and limits: In an earlier analysis, in 540 or so donors, most V segments appeared productive either ~87% or ~30% of the time.

As to this clone: Antigen: not known.

The PCR was carried out with 60 Vbeta primers and 13 Jbeta primers. This table comes from immunoSEQ multiplex PCR, and its TCRdb copy is limited to in-frame clones, with some not included. This sample carries roughly 100,000 clones, with approximately 0.6% going to the ten biggest clones. V lost 4 bases to trimming and J lost 4 bases; unmatched junction nucleotides: 9. CDR3 length: 15 amino acids. Germline assignment: CDR1 SGHRS and CDR2 YFSETQ. This TCR was sampled from a man between 50 and 59 years old in good health and CMV-seronegative. Sequenced material: PBMCs. This rearrangement joins TRBV5-1 to TRBJ1-2; TRBD1 aligns across 8 bases. Here the CDR3 reads CASSRDQGAVYGYTF. The CDR3 DNA sequence: TGCGCCAGCAGCAGAGATCAGGGGGCAGTCTATGGCTACACCTTC.